This T cell receptor beta chain was documented in a study of human T cells and chemical hapten exposure. This clonotype was recorded many times. The authors' processing: The number of TCRs in each sample had a median of approximately 93,000 and spanned roughly 23,224 to 750,000. A single record per CDR3 protein comes from TCRdb applying MiXCR to the RACE reads. TCRdb assigned the V and J calls; the authors' analysis was not used. The sample records 50,000 to 65,000 distinct CDR3 sequences, approximately 8.8% being singletons. The germline gives CDR1 SGHRS, CDR2 YFSETQ. The V and J ends lost 1 base and 4 bases, in that order; junction bases with no gene match: 8. CDR3 size: 16 residues. Time point described: pre-sensitization, week 0. Indicated treatment: therapeutic diphenylcyclopropenone sensitization with weekly scalp DPC.

This TCR came from a woman in her thirties or forties with alopecia areata. Some clones in this sample may be carry-over from other donors' samples. This chain connects TRBV5-1 to TRBJ2-5; 9 bases agree with TRBD2. Sample: whole blood, taken in connection with sensitization to the hapten diphenylcyclopropenone (DPC). CDR3 protein: CASSLLAGGRGETQYF. CDR3 DNA: TGCGCCAGCAGCTTGTTGGCGGGGGGGCGAGGAGAGACCCAGTACTTC.